This entry lists 15 T cell receptor beta chains sequenced from one sample in a study of CD8 T cells in Susac syndrome. With random hexamers, roughly 0.45 to 1 ug RNA was reverse transcribed. TCRdb itself ran the immunoSEQ multiplex PCR reads through MiXCR, one entry per CDR3 protein. This sample has 200,000 to 250,000 distinct CDR3 sequences, with 80% to 95% found just once. Sequencing was carried out using CD4+ T cells from PBMCs. The receptors come from a human donor with multiple sclerosis.

V gene TRBV29-1 combines with J gene TRBJ1-5; unclear D gene. Germline-derived CDR1 and CDR2 are SQVTM and ANQGSEA. The V gene lost 4 bases and the J gene lost 0 bases, with 13 bases spanning the gap. This CDR3 region has 15 residues. The CDR3 loop is CSVGFGGVSNQPQHF. The CDR3 DNA reads TGCAGCGTTGGGTTTGGTGGGGTTAGCAATCAGCCCCAGCATTTT.

This clonotype was detected only once. Here the CDR3 reads CAMGPGMTYEQYV. As DNA, the CDR3 is TGTGCCATGGGTCCAGGGATGACCTACGAGCAGTACGTC. This chain joins TRBV27 and TRBJ2-7, with a tentative D call TRBD1 (5 bases). V gave up 10 bases and J gave up 2 bases, with 15 bases separating them. CDR3 length: 13 residues. Germline-derived CDR1 and CDR2 are MNHEY and SMNVEV (reference sequence).

The gene calls are TRBV2 and TRBJ2-2; no clear D. Per the germline V gene, CDR1 is SNHLY and CDR2 is FYNNEI. The CDR3 has 11 residues. Trimming took 4 bases from V and 7 from J, leaving 4 bases between them. DNA of the CDR3: TGTGCCAGCAGTGTCGGCGGGGAGCTGTTTTTT. Amino acid sequence: CASSVGGELFF.

The chain carries TRBV5-6 and TRBJ2-7; 7 positions match TRBD2. The length of the CDR3 is 17 residues. J lost 0 bases, V lost 0 bases, and 9 bases had no gene match. Germline V CDR1 and CDR2: SGHDT, YYEEEE. The CDR3 is CASSLGRGTSSSYEQYV. Here the CDR3 DNA reads TGTGCCAGCAGCTTGGGGCGGGGGACCTCGAGCTCCTACGAGCAGTACGTC.

This chain connects TRBV24-1 to TRBJ1-4; D unclear. V lost 5 bases to trimming and J lost 8 bases, with 17 bases between them. The CDR3 sequence is 15 residues long. CDR1 and CDR2 (germline): KGHDR, SFDVKD. The DNA of the CDR3 is TGTGCCACCAGTGCGATAGGTCTAGGTGGAGAAAAACTGTTTTTT. Protein: CATSAIGLGGEKLFF.

This chain uses TRBV27 with TRBJ2-7; D is uncertain. Germline-derived CDR1 and CDR2 are MNHEY and SMNVEV (reference sequence). V was shortened by 3 bases and J by 2 bases, with 11 bases between the two germline ends. The CDR3 sequence is 14 residues long. The CDR3 DNA follows: TGTGCCAGCAGTTTGGCCGTGGGAACCTACGAGCAGTACTTC. Translation: CASSLAVGTYEQYF.

The chain is built from TRBV7-3 and TRBJ2-1, with TRBD2 identical over 10 bases. CDR3 length: 15 amino acids. Germline V lookup: CDR1 SGHTA, CDR2 FQGTGA. The ends lost 8 bases at V and 7 bases at J; junction bases unmatched: 11. CDR3 nucleotides: TGTGCCAGCGGAGCCCGGCTAGCGGGAGTGAATGAGCAGTTCTTC. This encodes CASGARLAGVNEQFF.

V usage is TRBV4-2 and J usage is TRBJ2-3; 7 bases agree with TRBD2. Germline CDR1 and CDR2: LGHNA and YNFKEQ. CDR3 length: 16 amino acids. The junction had 4 bases not matched to a gene; V was cut back by 1 base and J by 0 bases. This CDR3 is CASSQGNSGSTDTQYF. In nucleotides, the CDR3 is TGTGCCAGCAGCCAAGGGAATAGCGGGAGCACAGATACGCAGTATTTT.

The chain combines TRBV28 with TRBJ2-1, with D hard to call. Trimming left V 5 bases short and J 10 bases short, with 12 bases between. Germline loops: CDR1 MDHEN, CDR2 SYDVKM. The CDR3 extends over 12 amino acids. The chain's CDR3 is CASSDLWVEQFF. The CDR3 nucleotides are TGTGCCAGCAGTGACCTCTGGGTCGAGCAGTTCTTC.

The rearrangement joins TRBV7-2 to TRBJ2-5; a possible D gene is TRBD1 (6 bases). This CDR3 has 16 amino acids. Germline V gene sequence: CDR1 SGHTA, CDR2 FQGNSA. The germline V and J ends were trimmed by 4 bases and 5 bases, with 20 bases remaining between them. The CDR3, as DNA: TGTGCCAGCAGCTCGGCCCCGGGACATCCTTCGGAGACCCAGTACTTC. As protein: CASSSAPGHPSETQYF.

The chain recombines TRBV5-8 with TRBJ1-1, with no clear D. Trimming took off 1 base at V and 0 bases at J, with 10 bases between the two ends. The CDR3 totals 15 residues. Germline V gene data show CDR1 as SGHTS and CDR2 as YDEGEE. CDR3 in DNA: TGTGCCAGCAGCTTGAATGGCAGAGTGAACACTGAAGCTTTCTTT. Translating gives CASSLNGRVNTEAFF. Complete variable domain (other parts from reference TRBV5-8 and TRBJ1-1): EAGVTQSPTHLIKTRGQQATLRCSPISGHTSVYWYQQALGLGLQFLLWYDEGEERNRGNFPPRFSGRQFPNYSSELNVNALELEDSALYLCASSLNGRVNTEAFFGQGTRLTVV.

This rearrangement joins TRBV2 to TRBJ1-5, with a tentative D call TRBD1 (6 bases). Per germline, CDR1 SNHLY and CDR2 FYNNEI. CDR3 length: 16 amino acids. V dropped 1 base and J dropped 5 bases, with 15 bases sitting between them. The CDR3 sequence: CASSEGKGGRDQPQHF. The CDR3 region has the DNA TGTGCCAGCAGTGAAGGGAAGGGGGGACGGGATCAGCCCCAGCATTTT.

The chain combines TRBV25-1 with TRBJ2-2; D is perhaps TRBD2 (7 bases). V gave up 4 bases and J gave up 9 bases, with 15 bases separating them. The CDR3 is made up of 14 amino acids. CDR1 and CDR2 from the germline V gene are MGHDK and SYGVNS. The chain's CDR3 is CASSGLGGGRELFF. CDR3 nucleotides: TGTGCCAGCAGTGGTCTGGGCGGGGGCCGGGAGCTGTTTTTT. Complete variable domain (other parts from reference TRBV25-1 and TRBJ2-2): EADIYQTPRYLVIGTGKKITLECSQTMGHDKMYWYQQDPGMELHLIHYSYGVNSTEKGDLSSESTVSRIRTEHFPLTLESARPSHTSQYLCASSGLGGGRELFFGEGSRLTVL.

This chain links TRBV24-1 with TRBJ2-5; D perhaps matches TRBD2 (5 bases). There are 15 residues in the CDR3. The V end lost 7 bases, the J end lost 0 bases, and 14 bases lay between the germline ends. From germline, CDR1 is KGHDR and CDR2 SFDVKD. The CDR3 reads CATRGGWRDQETQYF. CDR3 nucleotides: TGTGCCACCAGAGGTGGTTGGCGGGACCAAGAGACCCAGTACTTC.

The V call is TRBV19, the J call TRBJ2-4; 10 bases match TRBD1. The CDR3 consists of 14 residues. Germline CDR1 is LNHDA and CDR2 is SQIVND (reference sequence). V was pared by 3 bases and J by 5 bases, with 1 base of the junction left unmatched. CDR3 nucleotide sequence: TGTGCCAGTAGTATCGGGACAGGGGAAAACATTCAGTACTTC. Amino acids: CASSIGTGENIQYF.